This T cell receptor beta chain was captured by sequencing in a study of early T cells in non-severe SARS-CoV-2 infection. General observations from the study: A preference for anti-spike CD8 responses marked VDJdb matching, which missed private and CD4 specificities.

For this clonotype: Its antigen remains unknown.

Individual cDNA molecules were tagged with unique molecular identifiers. Each CDR3 protein is one row after TCRdb ran MiXCR on the 5' RACE reads. The table shows approximately 97,000 distinct CDR3 sequences, with approximately 11% occurring only once. This receptor was obtained from an adult who was a healthcare worker with PCR-confirmed SARS-CoV-2 infection or an uninfected control (not recorded which). The material was whole blood, obtained at baseline.

For the CDR3, the DNA is TGTGCCTGGGAAGGGGGAAACTATGGCTACACCTTC. It translates to CAWEGGNYGYTF. The chain links TRBV30 to TRBJ1-2; a weak D match, TRBD1 (6 bases). Germline CDR1 and CDR2: GTSNPN and SVGIG (reference sequence). The V end lost 5 bases, the J end lost 2 bases, and 9 bases lay between the germline ends. The CDR3 loop spans 12 amino acids. Variable domain in full (rest from reference TRBV30 and TRBJ1-2): SQTIHQWPATLVQPVGSPLSLECTVEGTSNPNLYWYRQAAGRGLQLLFYSVGIGQISSEVPQNLSASRPQDRQFILSSKKLLLSDSGFYLCAWEGGNYGYTFGSGTRLTVV.